The entry below gives a single T cell receptor beta chain sequence along with its context. Its antigen is currently unknown. RNA and DNA were co-extracted from roughly 20-30 mg of unsorted bulk tissue. Each participant had primary liver carcinoma, and surgical resection was the treatment. The CDR3 spans 19 residues. These data are taken from a study of tumor-infiltrating lymphocytes in primary liver carcinoma. Notes on the study in general: The overlap of tumor-adjacent and tumor-blood pairs was smaller than that of tumor region pairs.

Production of TCR beta cDNA used 400 to 600 ng total RNA together with a constant-region primer. Slightly modified ARM-PCR, run as three nested multiplex PCR rounds, produced the TCR beta libraries. Use of TRBV1-TRBV30 forward primers with a C-beta reverse primer characterized the first two PCR rounds, which lasted roughly 11 cycles each. TCRdb used MiXCR to reprocess the multiplex PCR reads, holding one entry per CDR3 protein. This sample has 100,000 or so distinct CDR3 sequences; roughly 69% occur once, and the top ten carry roughly 10%. Material for sequencing was liver tumor tissue from sampling region 5. Subset specified: tumor region T5, tumor centre. The chain has TRBV21-1 and TRBJ1-5; the table's D call of TRBD1 was not tested on the DNA. TRBV21-1 is a pseudogene segment. This TCR derives from a woman aged 60-75 years with primary liver carcinoma and hepatitis B virus infection. CDR3 in DNA: TGTGCCAGCAACAAAGCCATGGACAGGGATGTTGTGGCCAATCAGCCCCAGCATTTT. Amino acid sequence: CASNKAMDRDVVANQPQHF.